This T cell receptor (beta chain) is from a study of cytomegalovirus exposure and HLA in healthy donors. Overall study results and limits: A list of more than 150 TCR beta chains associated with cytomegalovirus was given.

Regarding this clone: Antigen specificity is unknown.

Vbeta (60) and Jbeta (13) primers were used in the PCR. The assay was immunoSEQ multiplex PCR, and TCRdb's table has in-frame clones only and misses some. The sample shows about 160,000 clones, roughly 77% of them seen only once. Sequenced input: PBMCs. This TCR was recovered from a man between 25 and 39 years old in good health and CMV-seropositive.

This CDR3 reads CASSSTGAEQYF. Here the CDR3 DNA reads TGTGCCAGCAGCTCCACAGGGGCCGAGCAGTACTTC. The chain is built from TRBV5-4 and TRBJ2-7; 7 bases agree with TRBD1. CDR3 length: 12 amino acids. J was trimmed by 6 bases and V by 3 bases; bases with no gene match: 3. CDR1 is SGHNT, CDR2 YYREEE, per germline (reference sequence).